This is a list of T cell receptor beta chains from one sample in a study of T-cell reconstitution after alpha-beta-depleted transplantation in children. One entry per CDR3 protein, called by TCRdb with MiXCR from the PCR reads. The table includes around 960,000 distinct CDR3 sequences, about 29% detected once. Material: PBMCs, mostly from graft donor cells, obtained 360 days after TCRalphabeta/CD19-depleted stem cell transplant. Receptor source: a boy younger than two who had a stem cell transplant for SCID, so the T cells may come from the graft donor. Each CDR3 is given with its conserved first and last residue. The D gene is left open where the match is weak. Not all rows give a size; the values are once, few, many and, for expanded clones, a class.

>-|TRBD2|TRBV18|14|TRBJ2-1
CASSPPLATHEQFF
TGTGCCAGCTCACCACCACTAGCGACCCATGAGCAGTTCTTC
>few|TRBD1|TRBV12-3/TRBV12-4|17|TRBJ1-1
CASRFLVGQDMNTEAFF
TGTGCCAGCAGGTTCTTGGTAGGACAGGACATGAACACTGAAGCTTTCTTT
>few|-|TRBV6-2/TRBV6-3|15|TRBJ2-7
CASSYMAYSDYEQYF
TGTGCCAGCAGTTACATGGCGTACTCTGACTACGAGCAGTACTTC
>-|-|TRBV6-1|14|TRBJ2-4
CASSPLLAKNIQYF
TGTGCCAGCAGCCCGTTGCTAGCCAAAAACATTCAGTACTTC
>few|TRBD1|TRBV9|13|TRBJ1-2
CASSSGQDYGYTF
TGTGCCAGCAGCTCCGGACAGGACTATGGCTACACCTTC
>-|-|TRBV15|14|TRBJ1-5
CATSRDRYNQPQHF
TGTGCCACCAGCCGGGACCGTTACAATCAGCCCCAGCATTTT
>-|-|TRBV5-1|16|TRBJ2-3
CASSLGPNRGTDTQYF
TGCGCCAGCAGCCTGGGACCGAACCGAGGGACAGATACGCAGTATTTT
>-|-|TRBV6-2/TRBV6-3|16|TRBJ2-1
CASSYGDDNSYNEQFF
TGTGCCAGCAGTTACGGTGACGACAACTCCTACAATGAGCAGTTCTTC
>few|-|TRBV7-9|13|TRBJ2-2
CASRSSGPGELFF
TGTGCCAGCAGGAGTAGCGGTCCCGGGGAGCTGTTTTTT
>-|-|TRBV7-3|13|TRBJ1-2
CASSYNILGGYTF
TGTGCCAGCAGCTACAACATACTCGGGGGCTACACCTTC
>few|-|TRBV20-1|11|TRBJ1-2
CSSRDNYGYTF
TGCAGTTCCAGGGATAACTATGGCTACACCTTC
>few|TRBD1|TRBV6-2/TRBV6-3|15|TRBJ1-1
CASSPIRTGYTEAFF
TGTGCCAGCAGCCCCATCCGGACAGGGTATACTGAAGCTTTCTTT
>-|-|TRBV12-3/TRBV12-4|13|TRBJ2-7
CASSFPQGREQYF
TGTGCCAGCAGTTTCCCTCAGGGGCGAGAGCAGTACTTC
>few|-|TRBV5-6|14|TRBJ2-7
CASRMQGTLSEQYF
TGTGCCAGCAGAATGCAGGGGACCCTTTCCGAGCAGTACTTC
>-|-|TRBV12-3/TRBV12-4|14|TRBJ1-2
CASSPAGAPYGYTF
TGTGCCAGCAGCCCAGCAGGGGCTCCATATGGCTACACCTTC
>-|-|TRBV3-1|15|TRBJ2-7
CASSLLPTRTYEQYF
TGTGCCAGCAGCCTCCTACCGACACGTACCTACGAGCAGTACTTC
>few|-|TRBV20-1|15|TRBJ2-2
CSARTLPGLSGELFF
TGCAGTGCTCGGACTCTCCCAGGGTTATCCGGGGAGCTGTTTTTT
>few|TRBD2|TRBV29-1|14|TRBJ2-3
CSGQTSGVTDTQYF
TGCAGCGGCCAAACTAGCGGGGTCACAGATACGCAGTATTTT
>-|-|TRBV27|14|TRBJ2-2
CASGVGVGTGELFF
TGTGCCAGCGGGGTGGGGGTCGGCACCGGGGAGCTGTTTTTT
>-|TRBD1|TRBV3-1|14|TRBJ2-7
CATPGTGGLYEQYF
TGTGCCACCCCAGGTACAGGGGGCCTCTACGAGCAGTACTTC
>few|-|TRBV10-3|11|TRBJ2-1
CAAGQGSEQFF
TGTGCTGCAGGGCAGGGGAGCGAGCAGTTCTTC
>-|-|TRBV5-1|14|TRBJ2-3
CASSLFNGADTQYF
TGCGCCAGCAGCTTGTTCAACGGAGCAGATACGCAGTATTTT
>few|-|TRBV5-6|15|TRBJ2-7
CASTSWGPSSYEQYF
TGTGCCAGCACCTCTTGGGGACCAAGCTCCTACGAGCAGTACTTC
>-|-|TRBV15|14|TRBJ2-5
CATRNTLAAETQYF
TGTGCCACCAGAAACACACTAGCTGCAGAGACCCAGTACTTC
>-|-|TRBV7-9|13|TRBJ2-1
CASSLELAVEQFF
TGTGCCAGCAGCTTGGAATTAGCGGTTGAGCAGTTCTTC
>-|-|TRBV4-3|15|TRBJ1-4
CASSRHRDQGEKLFF
TGCGCCAGCAGCCGCCACCGGGACCAGGGCGAAAAACTGTTTTTT
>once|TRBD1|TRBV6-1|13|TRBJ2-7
CASSKTTGYEQYF
TGTGCCAGCAGCAAAACGACAGGGTACGAGCAGTACTTC
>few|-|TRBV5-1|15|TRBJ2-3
CASETWGAGTDTQYF
TGCGCCAGCGAGACTTGGGGGGCCGGCACAGATACGCAGTATTTT
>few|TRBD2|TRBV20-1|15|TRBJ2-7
CSARDGLAGTYEQYF
TGCAGTGCTAGAGATGGCCTAGCGGGGACTTACGAGCAGTACTTC
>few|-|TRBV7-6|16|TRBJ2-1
CASSLLDRIDYNEQFF
TGTGCCAGCAGCTTACTCGACAGGATAGACTACAATGAGCAGTTCTTC
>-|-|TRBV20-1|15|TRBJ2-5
CSAPTPHGWDETQYF
TGCAGTGCTCCGACCCCCCATGGGTGGGATGAGACCCAGTACTTC